One sample yielded the 18 T cell receptor beta chains listed below, sequenced in a study of cytomegalovirus exposure and HLA in healthy donors. The PCR had 60 Vbeta and 13 Jbeta primers. The protocol was immunoSEQ multiplex PCR, while the TCRdb copy is restricted to in-frame clones and leaves out a portion. Of around 140,000 clones in the sample, more than 75% were seen once. Source material: PBMCs. The source of these receptors is a male donor in good health and CMV-seronegative.

J is TRBJ1-4 and V is TRBV4-2; 11 nucleotides agree with TRBD1. CDR3 length equals 14 residues. Germline trimming cut 4 bases from V and 7 bases from J; bases unmatched to any gene: 2. Germline V gives CDR1 LGHNA, CDR2 YNFKEQ. CDR3 in amino acids: CASSPGQGGEKLFF. The CDR3 DNA reads as TGTGCCAGCAGCCCGGGACAGGGGGGTGAAAAACTGTTTTTT.

The rearrangement joins TRBV5-4 to TRBJ1-4, with 11 positions matching TRBD1. This CDR3 comprises 16 residues. V shed 4 bases, J shed 4 bases, and the junction held 6 bases outside the gene matches. The germline V gene encodes CDR1 SGHNT and CDR2 YYREEE (reference sequence). The CDR3 nucleotides read TGTGCCAGCAGCCCCGGACAGGGGGCCGGTAATGAAAAACTGTTTTTT. It is translated as CASSPGQGAGNEKLFF.

The V gene is TRBV5-1, the J gene TRBJ2-4; the D gene is possibly TRBD1 (6 bases). V was pared by 1 base and J by 0 bases, with 11 bases between. This CDR3 contains 16 residues. Per germline, CDR1 SGHRS and CDR2 YFSETQ. This CDR3 reads CASSLLGHLAKNIQYF. The CDR3, as DNA: TGCGCCAGCAGCTTGTTGGGACACTTAGCCAAAAACATTCAGTACTTC.

The gene calls are TRBV4-3 and TRBJ1-4; TRBD1 matches at 8 bases. CDR3 length: 14 amino acids. The germline V gene has CDR1 LGHNA and CDR2 YSLEER. Trimming removed 4 bases from V and 8 bases from J; junction bases left unmatched: 6. The CDR3 sequence: CASSPGQGGEKLFF. CDR3 DNA: TGCGCCAGCAGCCCCGGACAGGGAGGCGAAAAACTGTTTTTT.

The chain links TRBV4-2 to TRBJ2-7, with D uncertain. The CDR3 sequence is 14 residues long. CDR1 LGHNA and CDR2 YNFKEQ come from the germline V gene. V gave up 0 bases and J gave up 2 bases, with 8 bases separating them. This CDR3 is CASSQERVAYEQYF. CDR3 nucleotide sequence: TGTGCCAGCAGCCAAGAACGGGTCGCCTACGAGCAGTACTTC.

This clone has just a few counts. This chain joins TRBV4-3 and TRBJ2-1; 12 bases are shared with TRBD2. Germline assignment: CDR1 LGHNA and CDR2 YSLEER. The CDR3 runs to 16 residues. The trim removed 6 bases at V and 5 bases at J, leaving 8 bases unmatched. Written as DNA, the CDR3 is TGCGCCAGCAGTCAACGAGGACTAGCGGGGAACAATGAGCAGTTCTTC. The encoded protein is CASSQRGLAGNNEQFF.

The rearrangement joins TRBV2 to TRBJ2-3; D is uncertain. This CDR3 is built from 15 residues. The V end lost 2 bases, the J end lost 0 bases, and 9 bases lay between the germline ends. The germline gives CDR1 SNHLY, CDR2 FYNNEI. The CDR3 sequence is CASSERSTSTDTQYF. The CDR3 nucleotides are TGTGCCAGCAGTGAAAGGAGCACTAGCACAGATACGCAGTATTTT.

V usage is TRBV7-2 and J usage is TRBJ1-5; D is ambiguous. The V and J ends lost 5 bases and 1 base respectively, with 9 bases between them. From germline, CDR1 is SGHTA and CDR2 FQGNSA. The CDR3 length is 14 residues. The chain's CDR3 is CASSPRRSNQPQHF. For the CDR3, the DNA is TGTGCCAGCAGCCCCCGGAGGAGCAATCAGCCCCAGCATTTT.

The V gene is TRBV6-6, the J gene TRBJ2-1; 7 nucleotides match TRBD1. This CDR3 spans 14 amino acids. Germline-derived CDR1 and CDR2 are MNHNY and SVGAGI (reference sequence). Trimming cost V 6 bases and J 1 base; bases outside gene matches: 3. The CDR3 DNA follows: TGTGCCAGCAGAATGACAGGGTCCTACAATGAGCAGTTCTTC. Translating gives CASRMTGSYNEQFF.

The chain links TRBV7-3 to TRBJ1-1, with a possible D match to TRBD1 (6 bases). The length of the CDR3 is 14 residues. The V end lost 5 bases, the J end lost 5 bases, and 15 bases lay between the germline ends. The V gene's germline CDR1 is SGHTA and CDR2 FQGTGA. CDR3 nucleotides: TGTGCCAGCAGCGCACAGGGCGAAGGTACTGAAGCTTTCTTT. Translated, it gives CASSAQGEGTEAFF. The full variable domain, its missing parts supplied by reference TRBV7-3 and TRBJ1-1, is GAGVSQTPSNKVTEKGKYVELRCDPISGHTALYWYRQSLGQGPEFLIYFQGTGAADDSGLPNDRFFAVRPEGSVSTLKIQRTERGDSAVYLCASSAQGEGTEAFFGQGTRLTVV.

This clone was seen just once. This chain links TRBV9 with TRBJ2-2; tentative D call: TRBD2 (7 bases). The CDR3 has 17 amino acids. CDR1 SGDLS and CDR2 YYNGEE come from the germline V gene. V shed 0 bases and J shed 5 bases, with 17 bases lying between them. CDR3 sequence reads: CASSVAGGGLNTGELFF. The CDR3 DNA reads as TGTGCCAGCAGCGTAGCTGGGGGGGGCCTCAATACCGGGGAGCTGTTTTTT.

This clone has more than one count but fewer than ten. The J gene is TRBJ1-2, the V gene TRBV12-5; 11 nucleotides agree with TRBD1. From germline, CDR1 is LGHNT and CDR2 FRNRAP. This CDR3 comprises 14 residues. V was clipped by 2 bases and J by 5 bases; unmatched bases: 1. For the CDR3, the DNA is TGTGCTAGTGGTTTGAGGGACAGGGGGTATGGCTACACCTTC. Translating gives CASGLRDRGYGYTF.

About this clone itself: Other DNA variants within this sample encode the same CDR3. This chain uses TRBV7-9 with TRBJ2-7, with 12 bases matching TRBD2. The CDR3 totals 15 residues. V dropped 6 bases and J dropped 2; count of bases not matched to a gene: 5. Germline V CDR1 and CDR2: SEHNR, FQNEAQ (reference sequence). The CDR3 bases are TGTGCCAGCAGTCGGACTAGCGGGGATACCTACGAGCAGTACTTC. It is translated as CASSRTSGDTYEQYF. The full variable domain, its missing parts supplied by reference TRBV7-9 and TRBJ2-7, is DTGVSQNPRHKITKRGQNVTFRCDPISEHNRLYWYRQTLGQGPEFLTYFQNEAQLEKSRLLSDRFSAERPKGSFSTLEIQRTEQGDSAMYLCASSRTSGDTYEQYFGPGTRLTVT.

The J gene is TRBJ1-3, the V gene TRBV10-1; no clear D. The V and J ends lost 6 bases and 3 bases respectively, with 12 bases between them. This CDR3 contains 14 residues. Germline values: CDR1 WNHNN, CDR2 SYGVQD (reference sequence). CDR3 DNA sequence: TGCGCCAGCAGCTCGGAGAGGGTTGGAAACACCATATATTTT. The encoded protein is CASSSERVGNTIYF.

The V and J genes are TRBV27 and TRBJ2-3; D perhaps matches TRBD1 (5 bases). The CDR3 is 15 residues long. The ends were cut back, 2 bases at V and 5 bases at J, with 14 bases in the middle. The germline CDR1 and CDR2 sequences are MNHEY and SMNVEV (reference sequence). This CDR3 reads CASSLPYPQGDTQYF. For the CDR3, the DNA is TGTGCCAGCAGTTTACCATACCCCCAGGGAGATACGCAGTATTTT.

The genes are TRBV7-9 and TRBJ1-2; D is undetermined. The V and J ends lost 4 bases and 6 bases respectively, with 12 bases between them. The length of the CDR3 is 13 residues. Germline assignment: CDR1 SEHNR and CDR2 FQNEAQ (reference sequence). The CDR3 DNA sequence: TGTGCCAGCAGCTCCGCTCGAGGGAATGGCTACACCTTC. It specifies CASSSARGNGYTF.

V gene TRBV11-1 combines with J gene TRBJ1-1; D not certain. V shed 3 bases and J shed 1 base, with 6 bases lying between them. Germline assignment: CDR1 SGHAT and CDR2 FQDESV (reference sequence). The CDR3 is made up of 13 amino acids. CDR3 region: CASSFGANTEAFF. In DNA form, the CDR3 reads TGTGCCAGCAGCTTCGGAGCGAACACTGAAGCTTTCTTT.

The rearrangement links TRBV13 to TRBJ2-7; 12 bases match TRBD1. Germline loops: CDR1 PRHDT, CDR2 FYEKMQ (reference sequence). This CDR3 is built from 15 residues. V lost 5 bases and J lost 4; bases outside the gene matches: 6. The CDR3 reads CASSISGQGAYEQYF. As DNA, the CDR3 is TGTGCCAGCAGCATCTCGGGACAGGGGGCTTACGAGCAGTACTTC.